The 8 T cell receptor beta chains in this list originate from one sample, sequenced in a study of blood T cell repertoires in COVID-19. Data came from immunoSEQ multiplex PCR; TCRdb stores just in-frame clones and leaves some out. The sample consists of about 180,000 clones, 86% of them appearing once. Sequencing input: PBMCs or T cells enriched from blood (not recorded which). The receptors stem from a woman aged 30 to 39 who had recovered from COVID-19.

At least ten counts were recorded for this clone. The rearrangement links TRBV19 to TRBJ1-2; 7 bases fit TRBD1. The CDR3 has 16 amino acids. CDR1 is LNHDA, CDR2 SQIVND, per germline (reference sequence). The trim removed 6 bases at V and 3 bases at J, leaving 13 bases unmatched. The DNA of the CDR3 is TGTGCCAGTAGATCCCCCAAACAGGGGCGAGACTATGGCTACACCTTC. This translates into CASRSPKQGRDYGYTF.

Comments on this clone: At one boundary the junction diverges from the germline segment, which might be a read error. The V gene is TRBV7-8, the J gene TRBJ2-1; possibly TRBD2 for D (5 bases). Germline-derived CDR1 and CDR2 are SGHVS and FQNEAQ. This CDR3 region has 14 residues. CDR3 nucleotide sequence: TGTGCCAGCAGCTTATCGGAGGTCTACATTGAGCAGTTCTTC. This gives the protein CASSLSEVYIEQFF.

The V gene is TRBV10-1, the J gene TRBJ1-6; 10 bases fit TRBD1. In germline, CDR1 is WNHNN, CDR2 SYGVQD (reference sequence). CDR3 length equals 18 residues. Trimming cost V 6 bases and J 0 bases; bases outside gene matches: 8. CDR3 in DNA: TGCGCCAGCAGAGGACAGGGGGAGTTCAGCTCCTATAATTCACCCCTCCACTTT. This sequence encodes CASRGQGEFSSYNSPLHF.

This chain uses TRBV6-5 with TRBJ1-1; 9 bases are shared with TRBD1. This CDR3 has 13 amino acids. J was trimmed by 3 bases and V by 10 bases; bases with no gene match: 6. CDR1 and CDR2 from the germline V gene are MNHEY and SVGAGI. CDR3 protein: CATNRGRDTEAFF. The CDR3 bases are TGTGCCACTAACAGGGGGCGAGACACTGAAGCTTTCTTT.

The chain couples TRBV5-1 to TRBJ2-6; unclear D gene. CDR3 size: 17 residues. V lost 0 bases, J lost 1 base, and 11 bases lay in between. The germline V gene encodes CDR1 SGHRS and CDR2 YFSETQ. The CDR3 is CASSLGAALSGANVLTF. The CDR3 DNA reads TGCGCCAGCAGCTTGGGGGCAGCCCTATCTGGGGCCAACGTCCTGACTTTC.

The chain joins TRBV28 to TRBJ2-1, with 8 nucleotides matching TRBD2. This CDR3 is built from 16 residues. Per the germline V gene, CDR1 is MDHEN and CDR2 is SYDVKM. The V gene end was trimmed by 6 bases and the J gene end by 2 bases; junction bases not matched to a gene: 9. CDR3 sequence: CASSPLSGSTYNEQFF. Written as DNA, the CDR3 is TGTGCCAGCAGCCCTTTAAGCGGGAGTACCTACAATGAGCAGTTCTTC. Full variable domain (rest looked up from reference TRBV28 and TRBJ2-1): DVKVTQSSRYLVKRTGEKVFLECVQDMDHENMFWYRQDPGLGLRLIYFSYDVKMKEKGDIPEGYSVSREKKERFSLILESASTNQTSMYLCASSPLSGSTYNEQFFGPGTRLTVL.

In its sample, this clone was seen once. The J gene is TRBJ1-5, the V gene TRBV19; D remains unclear. Between the trimmed V and J ends, which lost 1 base and 1 base, there was a span of 5 bases. The germline CDR1 and CDR2 sequences are LNHDA and SQIVND (reference sequence). The CDR3 covers 14 residues. CDR3 residues: CASSIVLSNQPQHF. In DNA, the CDR3 is TGTGCCAGTAGTATAGTCCTGAGCAATCAGCCCCAGCATTTT.

This chain joins TRBV3-1 (or the pseudogene TRBV3-2) and TRBJ2-7; a possible D gene is TRBD1 (5 bases). CDR1 LGHDT and CDR2 YNNKEL come from the germline V gene (reference sequence). The CDR3 consists of 11 residues. Trimming removed 6 bases at V and 3 bases at J, with 6 bases between. The CDR3 DNA reads as TGTGCCAGCAGTCAGGGCTACGAGCAGTACTTC. Its protein product is CASSQGYEQYF.